This TCR beta chain originates from a study of blood T cell repertoires in COVID-19 (TCRdb year 2020). Context from the whole study: Samples covering the acute and convalescent phases of COVID-19 were provided by collaborators in the United States, Italy and Spain. The material from the prospective study consisted of cDNA or gDNA derived from T cells, B-cell-depleted T cells, or PBMCs. The dataset comprised deeply sampled blood TCRbeta repertoires from subjects exposed to, actively infected with, or recovered from COVID-19. The repertoires were made available in a free public database intended to serve as a resource for research on the immune response to SARS-CoV-2. The samples were drawn from the first 160 participants of the ongoing ImmuneRACE study and from more than 1,000 subjects provided by 6 global collaborators. Nearly every sample came with metadata listing a de-identified subject ID, COVID-19 status, age in years and sex. Where HLA class I and class II types were available, the types were taken from metadata supplied by the sample provider, not from assay-based typing. The study at large found these results: The quantity of clinical and demographic metadata differed by source and by participant and was supplied without curation.

Its CDR3 holds 13 amino acids, cysteine through phenylalanine. Only CDR3 DNA remains: 39 bases, in frame from the first base. Clipping removes 5 bases from V and 4 bases from J, with 2 as the unmatched junction base count. The immunoSEQ Assay, a bias-controlled multiplex PCR, was used to amplify TCRbeta CDR3 regions from genomic DNA. Per the authors' processing: The number of nucleated cells in each sample was estimated by amplification of reference gene primers within the assay. To quantify the absolute abundance of each unique TCRbeta CDR3 rearrangement, sequence reads were collapsed and filtered. Productive Simpson clonality was computed per sample as the square root of Simpson's diversity index over productive rearrangements. TCRdb holds this immuneACCESS table with in-frame rearrangements only. Some clones are missing; in checked studies, unresolved V genes explain under half, and the rest has no known cause. For V, J and clone size, that table is used; D and trimming come from the DNA. This sample holds about 490,000 clones; approximately 85% were observed only once. Approximately 3.2% of the sample is held by the ten biggest clonotypes.

This clone was seen once. The antigen it recognizes is unknown. No much larger clone is present one base from it, and per-base qualities are unavailable. Collaborating institutions collected whole blood in K2EDTA tubes following their own protocols. For TCRbeta analysis, collaborator samples were shipped as frozen whole blood, as isolated PBMCs, or as DNA extracted from either sample type. Sequenced sample: peripheral blood. The chain uses TRBV12-3 or TRBV12-4 and TRBJ1-2; TRBD1 matches 9 bases in the middle. The clonotype originates from a human donor in a cohort sampled during active COVID-19. The nucleotide sequence is TGTGCCAGCAGTGGACAGGGGTTCTATGGCTACACCTTC. Its protein reads: CASSGQGFYGYTF.